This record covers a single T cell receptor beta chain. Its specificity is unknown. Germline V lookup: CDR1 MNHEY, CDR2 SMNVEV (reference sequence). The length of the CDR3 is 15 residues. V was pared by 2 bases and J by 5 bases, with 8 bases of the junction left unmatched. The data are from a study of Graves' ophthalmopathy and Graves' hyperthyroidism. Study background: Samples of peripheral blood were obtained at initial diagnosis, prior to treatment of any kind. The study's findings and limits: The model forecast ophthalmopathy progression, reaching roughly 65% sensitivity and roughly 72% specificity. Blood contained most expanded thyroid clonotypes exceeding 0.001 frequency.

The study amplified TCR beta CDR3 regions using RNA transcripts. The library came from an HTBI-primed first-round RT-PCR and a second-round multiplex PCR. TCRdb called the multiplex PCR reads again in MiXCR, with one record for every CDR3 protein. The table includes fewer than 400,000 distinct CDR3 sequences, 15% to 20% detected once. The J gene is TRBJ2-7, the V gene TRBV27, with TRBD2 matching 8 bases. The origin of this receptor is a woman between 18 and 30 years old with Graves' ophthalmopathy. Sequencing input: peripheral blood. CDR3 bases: TGTGCCAGCAGTTTAAACGGGAGGGCCTTCCACGAGCAGTACTTC. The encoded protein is CASSLNGRAFHEQYF.